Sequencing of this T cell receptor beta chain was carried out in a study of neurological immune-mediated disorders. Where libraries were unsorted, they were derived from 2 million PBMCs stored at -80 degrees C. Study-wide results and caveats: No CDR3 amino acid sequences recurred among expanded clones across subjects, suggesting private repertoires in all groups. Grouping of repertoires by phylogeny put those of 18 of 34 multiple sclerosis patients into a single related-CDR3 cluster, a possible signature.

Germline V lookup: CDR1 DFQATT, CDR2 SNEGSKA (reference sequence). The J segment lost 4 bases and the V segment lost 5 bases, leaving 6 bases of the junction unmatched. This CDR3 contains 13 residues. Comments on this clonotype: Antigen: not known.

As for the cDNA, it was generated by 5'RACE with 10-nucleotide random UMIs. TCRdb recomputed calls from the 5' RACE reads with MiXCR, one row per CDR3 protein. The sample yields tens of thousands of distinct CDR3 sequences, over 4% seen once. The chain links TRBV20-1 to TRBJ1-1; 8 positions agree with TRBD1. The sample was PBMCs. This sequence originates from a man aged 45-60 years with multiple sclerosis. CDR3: CSADRTGTTEAFF. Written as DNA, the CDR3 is TGCAGTGCTGATCGGACAGGGACCACTGAAGCTTTCTTT.